What follows are 26 T cell receptor beta chains derived from one specimen sequenced in a study of T cell responses to AZD1222 COVID-19 vaccine. The data were produced by immunoSEQ multiplex PCR, yet TCRdb's version contains in-frame clones alone and is incomplete. There are some 130,000 clones in the sample; under 90% occur only once, and 6.3% lies in the top ten. Sample: peripheral blood, taken on day 0 of AZD1222 vaccination. These receptors were collected from an adult in good health.

The V call is TRBV11-2, the J call TRBJ2-5, with D possibly TRBD2 on 5 matching bases. V was trimmed by 5 bases and J by 3 bases, leaving 7 bases between them. The CDR3 contains 12 residues. Germline loops: CDR1 SGHAT, CDR2 FQNNGV. For the CDR3, the DNA is TGTGCCAGCAGCCTTAGCGAAGAGACCCAGTACTTC. Its protein is CASSLSEETQYF.

This rearrangement joins TRBV29-1 to TRBJ1-1; D is undetermined. The V and J ends lost 5 bases and 0 bases respectively, with 13 bases between them. This CDR3 region has 14 residues. Germline lookup yields CDR1 SQVTM and CDR2 ANQGSEA. This chain's CDR3 is CSVRPPSLNTEAFF. DNA for the CDR3: TGCAGCGTTAGACCCCCATCACTGAACACTGAAGCTTTCTTT.

This clone was counted a single time. The rearrangement joins TRBV5-6 to TRBJ1-2, with TRBD1 as a possible D gene (5 bases). Looked up from germline, CDR1 is SGHDT and CDR2 is YYEEEE. The CDR3 covers 13 residues. Trimming removed 2 bases from V and 5 bases from J, with 10 bases in between. The CDR3 sequence is CASSLGERYGYTF. The CDR3 nucleotides are TGTGCCAGCAGCTTAGGGGAGCGGTATGGCTACACCTTC.

This sequence joins TRBV21-1 and TRBJ2-3; the table assigns TRBD2, which was not confirmed against the DNA. TRBV21-1 is marked as a pseudogene. The CDR3 has 19 amino acids. The CDR3 coding sequence is TGTGCCAAGCCGAAAAGGGCGGGACTCGAAGGGTTATCCACAGATACGCAGTATTTT. This encodes CAKPKRAGLEGLSTDTQYF.

V is TRBV2 and J is TRBJ1-2; maybe TRBD1 (6 bases). Germline CDR1 is SNHLY and CDR2 is FYNNEI. The CDR3 has 13 residues. V lost 10 bases, J lost 4 bases, and 16 bases lay in between. The CDR3 loop reads CATQGQALYGYTF. CDR3 DNA: TGTGCCACCCAGGGGCAGGCGCTCTATGGCTACACCTTC.

The rearrangement joins TRBV7-3 to TRBJ1-3; 8 bases align to TRBD1. Germline V gene data show CDR1 as SGHTA and CDR2 as FQGTGA. CDR3 length equals 15 residues. Unmatched junction bases numbered 6, after V lost 0 bases and J lost 8 bases. The CDR3 region is CASSLTGQGADTIYF. The CDR3 DNA is TGTGCCAGCAGCTTAACGGGTCAGGGGGCAGACACCATATATTTT.

This chain links TRBV2 with TRBJ2-1, with D hard to call. Germline V lookup: CDR1 SNHLY, CDR2 FYNNEI. CDR3 length: 16 residues. Trimming removed 5 bases at V and 0 bases at J, with 14 bases between. The CDR3 reads CASSSFAESSYNEQFF. CDR3 DNA: TGTGCCAGCAGTTCTTTTGCGGAGAGCTCCTACAATGAGCAGTTCTTC.

The chain carries TRBV19 and TRBJ1-5, with D hard to call. Trimming stripped 2 bases from V and 9 bases from J, with 14 bases between. The germline gives CDR1 LNHDA, CDR2 SQIVND (reference sequence). The CDR3 totals 14 residues. The CDR3 coding sequence is TGTGCCAGTAGTATATCCAGGAATACGCCGCCCCAGCATTTT. It yields the protein CASSISRNTPPQHF.

CDR3 DNA sequence: TGTGCCAGCAGCTTAATGATGAGGGACTATGGCTACACCTTC. It yields the protein CASSLMMRDYGYTF. This chain joins TRBV7-2 and TRBJ1-2; D unresolved. The CDR3 has 14 residues. In germline, CDR1 is SGHTA, CDR2 FQGNSA. V lost 2 bases and J 3 bases, leaving 10 bases between the germline ends.

The CDR3 coding sequence is TGCGCCAGCAAAGGCTCGGGCTACACCTTC. Translation gives CASKGSGYTF. The genes are TRBV5-1 and TRBJ1-2; D uncertain. Trimming shortened V by 6 bases and J by 8 bases, and 8 bases separated the two germline ends. The V gene's germline CDR1 is SGHRS and CDR2 YFSETQ. The CDR3 consists of 10 residues.

The chain links TRBV5-4 to TRBJ2-7; 7 nucleotides agree with TRBD1. CDR1 and CDR2 from the germline V gene are SGHNT and YYREEE (reference sequence). Trimming took 4 bases from V and 2 from J; bases not matched to a gene: 6. This CDR3 has 14 amino acids. In DNA form, the CDR3 reads TGTGCCAGCAGCCTCAGACAGGGAACCTACGAGCAGTACTTC. Amino acid sequence: CASSLRQGTYEQYF.

This clone showed up just once. The chain carries TRBV6-5 and TRBJ1-3; D is unclear. With 2 bases removed from V and 4 bases from J, the gap between germline ends came to 6 bases. CDR1 is MNHEY and CDR2 is SVGAGI in the germline V gene. The CDR3 covers 13 residues. Written as DNA, the CDR3 is TGTGCCAGCAGTTACGGATCAGGAAACACCATATATTTT. Its translation: CASSYGSGNTIYF.

The genes are TRBV6-1 and TRBJ1-1; D is perhaps TRBD1 (6 bases). With 3 bases removed from V and 5 bases from J, the gap between germline ends came to 13 bases. Per germline, CDR1 MNHNS and CDR2 SASEGT. The CDR3 extends over 14 amino acids. The CDR3 spells CASSESGVLTEAFF. The CDR3, as DNA: TGTGCCAGCAGTGAGTCAGGGGTTTTGACTGAAGCTTTCTTT.

CDR3 sequence reads: CASSPITAGSSNYGYTF. CDR3 sequence (DNA): TGTGCCAGCAGCCCTATAACTGCGGGATCTTCTAACTATGGCTACACCTTC. The rearrangement joins TRBV7-8 to TRBJ1-2, with D unclear. This CDR3 is built from 17 residues. Trimming took 5 bases from V and 0 from J, leaving 19 bases between them. The germline V gene has CDR1 SGHVS and CDR2 FQNEAQ.

V is TRBV10-3 and J is TRBJ2-2; TRBD1 agrees at 9 bases. CDR3 size: 14 residues. V was clipped by 8 bases and J by 4 bases; unmatched bases: 5. CDR1 and CDR2 (germline): ENHRY, SYGVKD. CDR3 region: CAIWTGARTGELFF. The CDR3 nucleotides read TGTGCCATCTGGACAGGGGCGCGCACCGGGGAGCTGTTTTTT.

The chain couples TRBV6-1 to TRBJ1-6, with D maybe TRBD1 (5 bases). This CDR3 region has 16 residues. Germline lookup yields CDR1 MNHNS and CDR2 SASEGT. Trimming took off 4 bases at V and 1 base at J, with 11 bases between the two ends. The CDR3 region has the DNA TGTGCCAGCAGTGGCGGGGGGACTTCCTATAATTCACCCCTCCACTTT. This gives the protein CASSGGGTSYNSPLHF.

This chain links TRBV2 with TRBJ2-1, with D possibly matching TRBD2 (6 bases). Germline CDR1 is SNHLY and CDR2 is FYNNEI. The CDR3 has 13 residues. V dropped 7 bases and J dropped 7 bases, with 14 bases sitting between them. Here the CDR3 reads CASKGLARNEQFF. The CDR3 nucleotides are TGTGCCAGCAAGGGGCTAGCGAGAAATGAGCAGTTCTTC.

This sequence joins TRBV25-1 and TRBJ2-7, with D unclear. The CDR3 spans 12 residues. V lost 1 base to trimming and J lost 5 bases, with 6 bases between them. Germline assignment: CDR1 MGHDK and CDR2 SYGVNS. The CDR3 loop reads CASSEWRNEQYF. The CDR3 region has the DNA TGTGCCAGCAGTGAATGGAGAAACGAGCAGTACTTC.

This chain connects TRBV18 to TRBJ1-5; no clear D. The CDR3 has 14 residues. The germline gives CDR1 KGHSH, CDR2 LQKENI. The V end was cut by 1 base, the J end by 3 bases, with 7 bases between. CDR3 nucleotides: TGTGCCAGCTCACCACAAGCGATCAATCAGCCCCAGCATTTT. It yields the protein CASSPQAINQPQHF.

J is TRBJ2-1 and V is TRBV6-5, with D possibly matching TRBD1 (7 bases). Germline V gene lookup returns CDR1 MNHEY and CDR2 SVGAGI. CDR3 length: 15 residues. V shed 6 bases and J shed 9 bases, with 21 bases lying between them. CDR3 amino acids: CASRQKQGLGGEQFF. DNA for the CDR3: TGTGCCAGCAGACAGAAACAGGGGCTCGGGGGTGAGCAGTTCTTC.

The chain employs TRBV11-2 and TRBJ2-7; D is ambiguous. The CDR3 covers 11 residues. The ends were cut back, 4 bases at V and 4 bases at J, with 5 bases in the middle. Germline V lookup: CDR1 SGHAT, CDR2 FQNNGV. The CDR3 sequence is CASSYRYEQYF. CDR3 nucleotide sequence: TGTGCCAGCAGCTACCGATACGAGCAGTACTTC. The whole variable domain, filled in from reference TRBV11-2 and TRBJ2-7, reads EAGVAQSPRYKIIEKRQSVAFWCNPISGHATLYWYQQILGQGPKLLIQFQNNGVVDDSQLPKDRFSAERLKGVDSTLKIQPAKLEDSAVYLCASSYRYEQYFGPGTRLTVT.

This clone was seen once. The J gene is TRBJ1-2, the V gene TRBV11-2; no reliable D call. The CDR3 spans 14 residues. The germline V gene has CDR1 SGHAT and CDR2 FQNNGV. V was cut by 3 bases and J by 1 base, with 9 bases left in between. This CDR3 is CASSFAGINYGYTF. The CDR3, as DNA: TGTGCCAGCAGCTTCGCCGGGATTAACTATGGCTACACCTTC.

On this clone: This CDR3 is also generated by other DNA sequences in the sample. The chain uses TRBV15 and TRBJ1-3, with D perhaps matching TRBD1 (6 bases). Germline V gives CDR1 LNHNV, CDR2 YYDKDF (reference sequence). The CDR3 spans 15 residues. Trimming stripped 0 bases from V and 1 base from J, with 7 bases between. This CDR3 reads CATSRDRGSGNTIYF. CDR3 nucleotides: TGTGCCACCAGCAGAGACAGGGGATCTGGAAACACCATATATTTT.

V usage is TRBV4-2 and J usage is TRBJ2-3; 12 bases line up with TRBD2. The CDR3 contains 20 residues. Germline V CDR1 and CDR2: LGHNA, YNFKEQ. V lost 0 bases, J lost 1 base, and 11 bases stayed unmatched. The CDR3 spells CASSQESWASGGGGTDTQYF. The CDR3 region has the DNA TGTGCCAGCAGCCAAGAAAGTTGGGCTAGCGGGGGGGGCGGCACAGATACGCAGTATTTT.

The CDR3: CASSYGRVRNQPQHF. For the CDR3, the DNA is TGTGCCAGCAGTTATGGCCGAGTCCGGAATCAGCCCCAGCATTTT. V and J are TRBV6-2 or TRBV6-3 and TRBJ1-5; D unclear. This CDR3 is built from 15 residues. V lost 3 bases to trimming and J lost 4 bases, with 13 bases between them. Germline V CDR1 and CDR2: MNHEY, SVGEGT.

The chain couples TRBV5-1 to TRBJ2-3; TRBD1 aligns across 7 bases. The V gene's germline CDR1 is SGHRS and CDR2 YFSETQ. Trimming took 4 bases from V and 2 from J; bases not matched to a gene: 7. The CDR3 covers 15 residues. The chain's CDR3 is CASSRTGTLTDTQYF. The CDR3 DNA reads as TGCGCCAGCAGCCGGACAGGCACCCTCACAGATACGCAGTATTTT.